Listed below are T cell receptor beta chains from one sample, sequenced in a study of cytomegalovirus exposure and HLA in healthy donors. TCRdb's copy holds only in-frame clones and misses some; the assay was immunoSEQ multiplex PCR. The data contain roughly 150,000 clones, 76% of them singletons. The sequenced sample consisted of PBMCs. The origin of the receptors is a male donor in good health and CMV-seronegative. Both conserved end residues are trimmed from each CDR3.

j_call v_call cdr3_aa
TRBJ2-5 TRBV18 ASSPRVQAQETQY
TRBJ1-2 TRBV30 ALDRGPGGYT
TRBJ2-5 TRBV29-1 SAHGGPETQY
TRBJ2-5 TRBV9 ASSAMTGQETQY
TRBJ2-5 TRBV18 ASSRLGPQETQY
TRBJ1-1 TRBV6-5 ASSTGTGRAVDAF
TRBJ2-7 TRBV4-1 ASSQTGGTYEQY
TRBJ2-1 TRBV12-5 ASAAGTSPYNEQF
TRBJ2-7 TRBV28 ASSNSRASRGSSYEQY
TRBJ2-3 TRBV10-3 AISERRFSTDTQY
TRBJ1-2 TRBV6-5 ASIDKTGGAFGYT
TRBJ1-5 TRBV28 ASISQVGNQPQH